The clone carrying this T cell receptor (beta chain) was recorded a few times. Its antigen is as yet unknown. This record comes from a study of blood T cells in healthy people across ages. A sample-barcoded 5' primer and a J-beta primer mix were used in a second PCR of roughly 6 to 11 cycles. The study obtained at least 2.5 million CDR3-containing paired-end reads from every sample. TCRdb itself ran the 5' RACE reads through MiXCR, one entry per CDR3 protein. The top ten hold roughly 7.7% of the sample, which has some 1.4 million distinct CDR3 sequences, around 39% seen once. Broader study findings: While age rose, TCR beta diversity per million T cells dropped in a roughly linear way. A conclusive naive versus antigen-experienced comparison was prevented by the unsorted PBMCs.

The sequenced sample was blood. The TCR comes from a woman aged 18-30 years in good health.

The CDR3 here is CASSPRRAETQYF. Here the CDR3 DNA reads TGTGCCAGCAGCCCCCGACGGGCGGAGACCCAGTACTTC. This chain joins TRBV27 and TRBJ2-5; D unresolved. Trimming took off 6 bases at V and 5 bases at J, with 13 bases between the two ends. CDR1 is MNHEY, CDR2 SMNVEV, per germline (reference sequence). There are 13 residues in the CDR3.